This record looks at one T cell receptor (beta chain) sequence and its context. Some clones are missing from TCRdb's copy, which holds only in-frame ones; the method was immunoSEQ multiplex PCR. The sample includes 200,000 to 250,000 clones, around three quarters of them seen just once. This record belongs to a study of blood T cell repertoires in COVID-19. The V and J ends lost 9 bases and 2 bases, in that order; junction bases with no gene match: 11. The germline V gene has CDR1 SGHRS and CDR2 YFSETQ. The CDR3 loop spans 17 amino acids. The clonotype was recovered from a woman aged 70-85 years with acute or convalescent COVID-19. The sample taken for sequencing was peripheral blood. This rearrangement joins TRBV5-1 to TRBJ2-3; the match to TRBD2 covers 14 bases. Here the CDR3 DNA reads TGCGCCACCCCGGGACTAGCGGGAGTTGGGGACACAGATACGCAGTATTTT. It translates to CATPGLAGVGDTDTQYF.